This TCR beta chain is from a study of T-cell reconstitution after alpha-beta-depleted transplantation in children. For TCRbeta, the library was prepared with unique molecular identifiers. MiXCR was run by TCRdb on the PCR reads, yielding one entry per CDR3 protein. The table has 540,000 or so distinct CDR3 sequences, more than 20% seen once. Germline V gives CDR1 DFQATT, CDR2 SNEGSKA (reference sequence). Trimming at V came to 0 bases and at J to 6 bases, leaving 10 bases not matched to a gene. The CDR3 totals 17 residues. Study-wide results and limits: About two months after transplant, alpha-beta T cells reportedly came from several hundred expanded graft clones. Surviving recipient T cells and intrathymic progenitors accounted for some patients' high TCRbeta diversity at day 60. When one year had passed after transplant, most T-cell counts and diversity came from newly produced T cells.

Remarks on this clonotype: Its matching antigen is unknown.

This rearrangement joins TRBV20-1 to TRBJ2-2, with 10 positions matching TRBD2. This receptor was obtained from a boy under two years old who had a stem cell transplant for acute myeloid leukemia, so the T cells may come from the graft donor. Sequences were derived from PBMCs, mostly from graft donor cells, sampled 360 days after TCRalphabeta/CD19-depleted stem cell transplant. The chain's CDR3 is CSARDLAGLAGAGELFF. CDR3 nucleotide sequence: TGCAGTGCTAGAGATCTAGCGGGGCTAGCGGGGGCCGGGGAGCTGTTTTTT.